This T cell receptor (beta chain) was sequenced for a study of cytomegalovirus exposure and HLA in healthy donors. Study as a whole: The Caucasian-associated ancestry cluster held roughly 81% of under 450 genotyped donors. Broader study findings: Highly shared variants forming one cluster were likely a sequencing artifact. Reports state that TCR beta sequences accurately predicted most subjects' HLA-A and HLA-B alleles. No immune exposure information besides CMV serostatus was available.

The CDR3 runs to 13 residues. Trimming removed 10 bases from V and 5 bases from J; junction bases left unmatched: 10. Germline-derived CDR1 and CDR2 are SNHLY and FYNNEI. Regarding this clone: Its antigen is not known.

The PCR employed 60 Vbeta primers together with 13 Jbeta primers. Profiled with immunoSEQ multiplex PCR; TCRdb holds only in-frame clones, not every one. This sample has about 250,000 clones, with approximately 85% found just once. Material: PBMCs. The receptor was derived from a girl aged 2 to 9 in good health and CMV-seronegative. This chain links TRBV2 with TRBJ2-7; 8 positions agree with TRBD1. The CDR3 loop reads CATKSDRVHEQYF. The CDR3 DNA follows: TGTGCCACCAAATCGGACAGGGTTCACGAGCAGTACTTC.